The 9 T cell receptor beta chains presented below share a single source sample, sequenced in a study of blood T cell repertoires in COVID-19. TCRdb's table, derived via immunoSEQ multiplex PCR, lists solely in-frame clones and lacks some. This table has over 300,000 clones, over 75% appearing once. The specimen was PBMCs or T cells enriched from blood (not recorded which). The receptors here all came from a woman in her thirties with acute COVID-19.

V and J are TRBV6-5 and TRBJ1-6; possible D gene TRBD1, 5 bases. Germline lookup yields CDR1 MNHEY and CDR2 SVGAGI. The CDR3 loop spans 15 amino acids. Trimming cost V 0 bases and J 6 bases, with 9 bases left between them. CDR3 protein: CASSYSGAGNSPLHF. The CDR3 DNA sequence: TGTGCCAGCAGTTACTCAGGGGCTGGTAATTCACCCCTCCACTTT.

In DNA form, the CDR3 reads TGTGCCAGCAGCCAAGATAAGGGACAGGGGGAGTATGGCTACACCTTC. As protein: CASSQDKGQGEYGYTF. The V gene is TRBV3-1 (or the pseudogene TRBV3-2), the J gene TRBJ1-2; 11 positions agree with TRBD1. The CDR3 consists of 16 residues. V trimming: 0 bases; J trimming: 5 bases; junction bases outside the gene matches: 5. The germline CDR1 and CDR2 sequences are LGHDT and YNNKEL (reference sequence).

This chain uses TRBV29-1 with TRBJ2-5; 8 bases are shared with TRBD1. This CDR3 has 15 amino acids. V dropped 1 base and J dropped 5; count of bases not matched to a gene: 9. CDR1 and CDR2 from the germline V gene are SQVTM and ANQGSEA. CDR3 residues: CSVEGAGGDWETQYF. In DNA form, the CDR3 reads TGCAGCGTTGAAGGGGCAGGGGGCGATTGGGAGACCCAGTACTTC.

The V gene is TRBV2, the J gene TRBJ2-3; 7 bases map to TRBD2. Germline CDR1 is SNHLY and CDR2 is FYNNEI. The CDR3 extends over 14 amino acids. V trimming: 6 bases; J trimming: 3 bases; junction bases outside the gene matches: 6. CDR3 DNA sequence: TGTGCCAGCAGGGGACTACTTGGGACAGATACGCAGTATTTT. Translation: CASRGLLGTDTQYF.

As DNA, the CDR3 is TGTGCCAGCATGGTTAGCGGGGTGTCCTGGGGGCAGTACTTC. Its translation: CASMVSGVSWGQYF. J is TRBJ2-7 and V is TRBV2; 8 positions match TRBD2. Germline trimming cut 7 bases from V and 9 bases from J; bases unmatched to any gene: 14. CDR3 length equals 14 residues. Germline V gene data show CDR1 as SNHLY and CDR2 as FYNNEI.

V usage is TRBV5-1 and J usage is TRBJ1-4, with TRBD1 matching over 7 bases. Per germline, CDR1 SGHRS and CDR2 YFSETQ. The CDR3 covers 15 residues. Trimming removed 4 bases from V and 4 bases from J; junction bases left unmatched: 7. The CDR3 spells CASSVTGASNEKLFF. In DNA form, the CDR3 reads TGCGCCAGCAGCGTTACAGGGGCGAGTAATGAAAAACTGTTTTTT. Combining the CDR3 with reference TRBV5-1 and TRBJ1-4 gives the whole variable domain KAGVTQTPRYLIKTRGQQVTLSCSPISGHRSVSWYQQTPGQGLQFLFEYFSETQRNKGNFPGRFSGRQFSNSRSEMNVSTLELGDSALYLCASSVTGASNEKLFFGSGTQLSVL.

The chain carries TRBV7-7 and TRBJ2-7; D is perhaps TRBD2 (6 bases). The CDR3 extends over 15 amino acids. The ends were cut back, 5 bases at V and 2 bases at J, with 16 bases in the middle. Germline CDR1 reads SSHAT; CDR2 reads FNYEAQ (reference sequence). The CDR3 loop is CASSQLPGAPYEQYF. The DNA for the CDR3 is TGTGCCAGCAGCCAGTTACCGGGAGCTCCCTACGAGCAGTACTTC.

The CDR3 here is CATSDRTGWLNQPQHF. CDR3 in DNA: TGTGCCACCAGTGACCGGACAGGGTGGCTCAATCAGCCCCAGCATTTT. This chain links TRBV24-1 with TRBJ1-5, with TRBD1 matching over 8 bases. CDR3 length: 16 amino acids. The ends lost 4 bases at V and 3 bases at J; junction bases unmatched: 7. The germline gives CDR1 KGHDR, CDR2 SFDVKD.

A single count supports this clone. The chain joins TRBV4-1 to TRBJ2-1; 7 bases agree with TRBD1. Germline CDR1 is MGHRA and CDR2 is YSYEKL. V shed 2 bases, J shed 2 bases, and the junction held 6 bases outside the gene matches. This CDR3 region has 16 residues. The CDR3 region has the DNA TGCGCCAGCAGCCAAACGGGACAGCGAGCCTACAATGAGCAGTTCTTC. Its protein is CASSQTGQRAYNEQFF.